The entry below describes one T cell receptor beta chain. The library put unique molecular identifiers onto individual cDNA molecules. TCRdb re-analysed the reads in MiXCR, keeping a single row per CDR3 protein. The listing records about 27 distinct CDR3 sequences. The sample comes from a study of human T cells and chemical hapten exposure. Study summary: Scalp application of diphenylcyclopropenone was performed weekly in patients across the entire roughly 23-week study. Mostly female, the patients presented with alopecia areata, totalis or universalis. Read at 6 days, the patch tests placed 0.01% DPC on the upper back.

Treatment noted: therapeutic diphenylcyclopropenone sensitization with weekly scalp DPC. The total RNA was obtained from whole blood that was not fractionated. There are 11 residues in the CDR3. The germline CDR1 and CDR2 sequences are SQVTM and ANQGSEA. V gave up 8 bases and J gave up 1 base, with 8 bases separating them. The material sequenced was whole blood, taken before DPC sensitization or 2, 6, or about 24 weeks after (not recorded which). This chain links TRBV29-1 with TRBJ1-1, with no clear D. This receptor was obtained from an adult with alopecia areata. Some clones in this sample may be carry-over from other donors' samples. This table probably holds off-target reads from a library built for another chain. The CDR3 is CSFTGNTEAFF. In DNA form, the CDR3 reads TGCAGCTTTACGGGGAACACTGAAGCTTTCTTT.